A selection of T cell receptor beta chains follows, all from one sample in a study of vaccination effects on CD4 cells after COVID-19. No cognate antigen is known for these TCRs. Only in-frame clones appear in the TCRdb table, and some are missing; sequencing was by immunoSEQ multiplex PCR. The data show approximately 31,000 clones, around 70% seen once. The sequences come from CD4+ T cells from PBMCs cultured with HCoV-229E spike peptides, collected after COVID-19 vaccination. The receptors were sampled from a human donor who received a COVID-19 vaccine. CDR3s include the opening cysteine and the closing phenylalanine or tryptophan. A D gene is named only where the DNA matches it firmly. Clone size, where shown, is once, few, many, or a class for clones that have expanded.

D	size	J	length	V	DNA	CDR3
TRBD1	.	TRBJ2-2	19	TRBV11-3	TGTGCCAGCAGCTTAGAGGGTGTTTGGGGACAGGACGACACCGGGGAGCTGTTTTTT	CASSLEGVWGQDDTGELFF
TRBD1	.	TRBJ1-5	14	TRBV19	TGTGCCAGTACCCTGGACAGGGGAAAGCAGCCCCAGCATTTT	CASTLDRGKQPQHF
.	few	TRBJ2-6	14	TRBV28	TGTGCCAGCACCGGGAGCTCTGGGGCCAACGTCCTGACTTTC	CASTGSSGANVLTF
.	.	TRBJ2-1	16	TRBV14	TGTGCCAGCAGCCGGGCCCGTGGCCCTGCCTCTAATGAGCAGTTCTTC	CASSRARGPASNEQFF
.	.	TRBJ2-2	14	TRBV5-5	TGTGCCAGCAGCTTGGCCAGGGTCGGCGGGGAGCTGTTTTTT	CASSLARVGGELFF
TRBD2	.	TRBJ2-3	15	TRBV10-1	TGCGCCAGCAGTGATGGGGCTAGCGGGGTTGATACGCAGTATTTT	CASSDGASGVDTQYF
.	.	TRBJ2-1	14	TRBV6-1	TGTGCCAGCAGTGACGGCACTTACTCGAATGAGCAGTTCTTC	CASSDGTYSNEQFF
.	.	TRBJ2-3	12	TRBV29-1	TGCAGCGTTAGTTGGCCTTCAGATACGCAGTATTTT	CSVSWPSDTQYF
.	few	TRBJ2-1	15	TRBV9	TGTGCCAGCAGCGTAGGGGCTGGCTCCTACAATGAGCAGTTCTTC	CASSVGAGSYNEQFF
.	once	TRBJ2-7	16	TRBV5-6	TGTGCCAGCAGCTTGGGGTGGGGATCAAGCTCCTACGAGCAGTACTTC	CASSLGWGSSSYEQYF
.	few	TRBJ1-1	15	TRBV5-1	TGCGCCAGCAATACACCCCCTGACAGCAACACTGAAGCTTTCTTT	CASNTPPDSNTEAFF
.	.	TRBJ2-7	15	TRBV4-1	TGCGCCAGCAGCCAAGTTTGGGACACCGCCTACGAGCAGTACTTC	CASSQVWDTAYEQYF
.	.	TRBJ2-1	14	TRBV5-1	TGCGCCAGCAGCTTGGTAGGGGGGCAGGTTGAGCAGTTCTTC	CASSLVGGQVEQFF
.	.	TRBJ1-1	11	TRBV12-5	TGTGCTAGTGGTCTCCTCCAGGAAGCTTTCTTT	CASGLLQEAFF
TRBD2	.	TRBJ2-5	14	TRBV6-5	TGTGCCAGCAGGGACGGGACTAGCCCTGGGACCCAGTACTTC	CASRDGTSPGTQYF
.	.	TRBJ2-7	11	TRBV19	TGTGCCACGGGCCCGGCCTACGAGCAGTACTTC	CATGPAYEQYF
.	few	TRBJ2-7	16	TRBV14	TGTGCCAGCAGCCAAGTCCCCTTTAGCCGGAGCAACGAGCAGTACTTC	CASSQVPFSRSNEQYF
TRBD1	.	TRBJ2-7	13	TRBV28	TGTGCCAGCTTGAGGGGGCTCAGTTACGAGCAGTACTTC	CASLRGLSYEQYF
TRBD2	.	TRBJ2-5	14	TRBV28	TGTGCCAGCAGTTTAAGCGGGGGCAGTGAGACCCAGTACTTC	CASSLSGGSETQYF
.	.	TRBJ1-1	14	TRBV25-1	TGTGCCAGCAGTGACTTTGAGGGGAACACTGAAGCTTTCTTT	CASSDFEGNTEAFF
TRBD1	.	TRBJ1-2	15	TRBV6-1	TGTGCCAGCAGTGAAATGGCAGGGGGAGTTTATGGCTACACCTTC	CASSEMAGGVYGYTF
.	.	TRBJ1-2	13	TRBV19	TGTGCCAGTAGTCCAGGTCATTTCTATGGCTACACCTTC	CASSPGHFYGYTF
TRBD2	.	TRBJ2-7	15	TRBV18	TGTGCCAGCTCACCCGGGACTAGCGGGAGTTACGAGCAGTACTTC	CASSPGTSGSYEQYF
.	.	TRBJ1-2	12	TRBV7-8	TGTGCCAGCAGCTTAGATTTTATCGCGTATACCTTC	CASSLDFIAYTF
.	few	TRBJ1-1	14	TRBV7-9	TGTGCCAGCAGCCCCGGGGACTCTTACACTGAAGCTTTCTTT	CASSPGDSYTEAFF
TRBD2	.	TRBJ2-7	16	TRBV19	TGTGCCAGTAGTGTGGGGGGGACTAGCGGAGTCTACGAGCAGTACTTC	CASSVGGTSGVYEQYF
.	once	TRBJ2-2	11	TRBV29-1	TGCAGCACGAAGGAAGGGGGGGAGCTGTTTTTT	CSTKEGGELFF
.	.	TRBJ1-2	13	TRBV6-4	TGTGCCAGCAGTGACTCCCCAGGCTATGGCTACACCTTC	CASSDSPGYGYTF
.	.	TRBJ2-4	14	TRBV29-1	TGCAGCGTTGAATCGCGGCTAGCCAAAAACATTCAGTACTTC	CSVESRLAKNIQYF
.	.	TRBJ1-6	13	TRBV27	TGTGCCAGCAGTTTACAGGGGCATTCACCCCTCCACTTT	CASSLQGHSPLHF
.	.	TRBJ2-2	16	TRBV11-2	TGTGCCAGCAGCCCCAGCAGCGTCGGGTACACCGGGGAGCTGTTTTTT	CASSPSSVGYTGELFF
TRBD2	few	TRBJ2-5	15	TRBV2	TGTGCCAGCAGTGACCCCGCGGGAGGGGGAGAGACCCAGTACTTC	CASSDPAGGGETQYF
TRBD2	.	TRBJ2-7	15	TRBV3-1/TRBV3-2	TGTGCCAGCAGCCAAGGTCCTAGCGGGAGGCGCGAGCAGTACTTC	CASSQGPSGRREQYF
.	.	TRBJ2-7	13	TRBV5-1	TGCGCCAGCAGCTTGGATTCCATGGGCGAGCAGTACTTC	CASSLDSMGEQYF
.	.	TRBJ2-4	13	TRBV12-3/TRBV12-4	TGTGCCACCCGGGCCCCTCCCAAAAACATTCAGTACTTC	CATRAPPKNIQYF